A selection of T cell receptor beta chains follows, all from one sample in a study of T cell responses to AZD1222 COVID-19 vaccine. Assay: immunoSEQ multiplex PCR; the TCRdb copy retains only in-frame clones and omits some. Seen here are under 130,000 clones, 85% to 90% observed once, and the top ten hold 35% to 45%. The material was peripheral blood, obtained 28 days after the second AZD1222 dose. These TCRs come from an adult who received the AZD1222 COVID-19 vaccine. The conserved cysteine and the conserved F or W are not part of the CDR3 here. Fields, in order: V gene, D gene, clone size, J gene, CDR3 protein. D genes are given only for firm matches. The size of a clone is reported for some rows only, either as once, few or many, or as a class for expanded clones.

TRBV28	-	-	TRBJ1-5	ASSLAGGNQPQH
TRBV29-1	-	-	TRBJ1-1	SVEIGTFLTEAF
TRBV7-2	TRBD1	-	TRBJ1-2	ASRLDRGNYGYT
TRBV7-2	TRBD1	-	TRBJ1-1	ASRGGQGIVGTEAF
TRBV2	-	-	TRBJ2-3	ASSEALRTSRTDTQY
TRBV6-1	-	-	TRBJ1-1	ASSEDLQNTEAF
TRBV18	TRBD2	-	TRBJ2-1	ASSARLADNEQF
TRBV18	-	-	TRBJ1-1	ASSPPGGLNTEAF
TRBV5-6	-	-	TRBJ1-1	ASSPGGGASNTEAF
TRBV7-2	-	-	TRBJ2-7	ASSLGVGPNSYEQY
TRBV28	TRBD1	-	TRBJ1-1	ATFRQGGSEAF
TRBV21-1	-	-	TRBJ1-2	ASSNPESEALYGYT
TRBV5-4	TRBD1	-	TRBJ1-2	ASSLPGQGINYGYT
TRBV24-1	-	-	TRBJ1-2	ATSTGKNYGYT
TRBV9	-	-	TRBJ1-6	ASSARHWVGLH
TRBV19	TRBD2	-	TRBJ2-7	ASKSSRGSSYEQY
TRBV5-1	-	-	TRBJ2-1	ASSQQGEEF
TRBV7-2	-	once	TRBJ2-7	ASSSYPGASYEQY
TRBV7-2	TRBD1	-	TRBJ1-5	ASSLVGTGDQPQH
TRBV21-1	-	-	TRBJ2-5	ASSKVGTGEAETQY
TRBV6-5	-	-	TRBJ2-1	ASSYRASYNEQF
TRBV10-3	-	once	TRBJ2-7	AISDETGAPYEQY
TRBV4-1	-	-	TRBJ2-7	ASSQGPALYEQY
TRBV25-1	-	-	TRBJ1-4	ASSGASTEKLF
TRBV5-1	-	-	TRBJ1-2	ASSRGGFYGYT
TRBV7-8	TRBD1	-	TRBJ1-5	ASSLVGGTASFNQPQH
TRBV28	-	-	TRBJ1-4	ASSSPPGATNEKLF
TRBV6-5	TRBD1	-	TRBJ1-2	ASKRGQGDYGYT
TRBV28	-	once	TRBJ1-1	ASNIRGPGGAF
TRBV3-1/TRBV3-2	TRBD2	-	TRBJ2-5	ASSPRRGRETQY
TRBV28	TRBD2	-	TRBJ2-7	ASQGAGGPREQY
TRBV3-1/TRBV3-2	-	-	TRBJ1-6	ASSQVGRNSPLH
TRBV14	-	-	TRBJ2-1	ASSQEGGMAGFSYQSSYNEQF
TRBV9	-	-	TRBJ1-5	ASSVWGSNQPQH
TRBV7-3	TRBD2	-	TRBJ2-1	ASSISPGLAGGEQF
TRBV6-1	-	-	TRBJ1-1	ASSEMAPGRSD
TRBV7-8	-	once	TRBJ2-3	ASTRAGIGTDTQY
TRBV11-2	-	-	TRBJ2-3	ASSFSGTGTDTQY
TRBV7-9	TRBD1	-	TRBJ2-7	ASSPRDRYEQY
TRBV2	-	-	TRBJ2-1	ASSLDSINEQF
TRBV28	-	-	TRBJ2-7	ASSSPGGPSYEQY
TRBV7-2	TRBD2	-	TRBJ2-1	ASSLVFTSTSGMNEQF
TRBV24-1	TRBD2	-	TRBJ2-3	ATSDPSGSGTDTQY
TRBV6-2/TRBV6-3	-	-	TRBJ2-2	ASTPEGRTNTGELF
TRBV28	-	-	TRBJ1-6	ASTSGRFSLH
TRBV28	-	-	TRBJ1-5	ASSSMVGAGYSNQPQH
TRBV5-4	-	-	TRBJ2-3	ASSLSRADTQY